This T cell receptor (beta chain) emerged from a study of Graves' ophthalmopathy and Graves' hyperthyroidism (dated by TCRdb to 2017 to 2018). Looking at the study overall: Peripheral blood was collected at initial diagnosis, prior to any treatment. In six hyperthyroidism patients, the T-cell repertoire of thyroid tissue was compared with the T-cell repertoire of blood. For independent validation, a separate cohort was made up of some 18 hyperthyroidism patients plus 17 patients who later progressed from hyperthyroidism to ophthalmopathy. To tell Graves' ophthalmopathy apart from Graves' hyperthyroidism, and to predict which patients would progress to ophthalmopathy, the study relied on TCR beta repertoire signatures. To explore V-J signatures that separate ophthalmopathy from hyperthyroidism, a discovery set of about 98 patients was enrolled, consisting of 43 with ophthalmopathy and roughly 57 with stable hyperthyroidism. In total, approximately 130 blood samples were TCR-sequenced: 40 to 45 ophthalmopathy, some 72 hyperthyroidism and around 17 hyperthyroidism-to-ophthalmopathy patients. Following sampling, methimazole starting at 30 mg daily was administered to hyperthyroidism patients, and high-dose intravenous methylprednisolone was administered to ophthalmopathy patients. General study outcomes and caveats: Sample size was not statistically predetermined, and group allocation was not concealed from the investigators. The 13-signature model separated ophthalmopathy from stable hyperthyroidism with 85% to 90% sensitivity and less than 83% specificity in cross-validation, and 80%/75% in the test set. In validation, the model predicted ophthalmopathy progression with more than 55% sensitivity and approximately 78% specificity; 12 predicted patients were CT-confirmed with GO in a median of about 6.1 months. Most expanded thyroid clonotypes with a frequency above 0.001 also appeared in blood, which suggests that blood repertoires may reflect the immune response in the thyroid.

For repertoire sequencing, the TCR beta CDR3 regions were amplified from RNA transcripts. The first round was an RT-PCR using HTBI primers with the Qiagen OneStep RT-PCR kit, and this first round was followed by a second-round multiplex PCR, then size selection and purification. The libraries underwent paired-end sequencing with 100 bp reads on an Illumina HiSeq2000. In the original analysis: Reads were processed with SOAPnuke, discarding reads with adapters, uncalled bases, mean Phred below 15, or no exact constant-primer or identifier match. COPE v1.2.5 was used to merge the high-quality paired reads. Each unique nucleotide sequence was treated as a clonotype, and MiTCR v1.1 was used to align the clonotypes to the IMGT TRB V, D and J references. The analysis was limited to V-J combinations with a frequency above 0.0001, which together covered over 99% of the repertoires. For each V-J combination, a TCR clonal expansion and chaos score was defined as F50 clonal expansion divided by the chaos observed in the TCRdist matrix. Features were reduced by Welch's t-statistics and random forest to 10 to 15 V-J combinations, which fed a naive Bayes classifier. The similarity between thyroid and blood repertoires was quantified using the Morisita-Horn index. TCRdb reanalyzed the raw reads on its own, using fastp at Q25 for trimming and MiXCR for clone calling, and kept in-frame beta chains. Entries are consolidated by CDR3 protein sequence, retaining the most common genes and DNA. TCRdb assigned the V and J calls; the authors' analysis was not used. Present in this sample are 500,000 to 800,000 distinct CDR3 sequences, more than 40% of which were seen just once. The biggest ten clones account for around 3.3% of the sample.

Patients with ophthalmopathy had moderately to severely active disease, with a Clinical Activity Score of 3 or more, a NOSPECS grade of 4 or more, and a disease duration of less than 3 months. Anyone with other autoimmune diseases, uncontrolled infections, pregnancy or lactation was excluded from the study. Diagnosis was based on clinical symptoms, serum thyroxine, TRAb, thyroid ultrasound and orbital computed tomography. Ficoll-Paque density gradient centrifugation was used to isolate PBMCs from 9.5 to 10 ml of fresh peripheral blood. Total RNA was extracted using Trizol reagent, and RNA quality was checked on an Agilent 2100 Bioanalyzer. Turning to this clonotype: Its antigen remains unidentified. No much larger clone is present one base from it, and per-base qualities are unavailable.

What was sequenced was peripheral blood. This TCR was sampled from an adult man with Graves' ophthalmopathy.

Here the CDR3 is given as CASSQEGRGRLETQYF. The DNA sequence is as follows: TGTGCCAGCAGCCAAGAAGGCAGGGGGCGCTTGGAGACCCAGTACTTC. The rearrangement joined TRBV7-9 to TRBJ2-5; the junction holds 8 bases that match TRBD1. The CDR3 contains 16 residues, cysteine and phenylalanine counted. The retained sequence is limited to the CDR3, 48 bases, with the frame set at the first base. The germline V gene (reference sequence) yields SEHNR for CDR1 and FQNEAQ for CDR2. Relative to germline, V is missing 5 bases and J is missing 5 bases, with 13 bases of the junction outside any gene match.